One sample yielded the 3 T cell receptor beta chains listed below, sequenced in a study of blood T cell repertoires in COVID-19. Some clones are missing from TCRdb's copy, which holds only in-frame ones; the method was immunoSEQ multiplex PCR. The sample has about 380,000 clones, over 75% seen once. Sequencing was done on a sample of PBMCs or T cells enriched from blood (not recorded which). The receptors here all came from a young man who had recovered from COVID-19.

Here the CDR3 reads CSVVEATGGINQPQHF. The CDR3 bases are TGCAGCGTAGTGGAGGCAACAGGGGGCATCAATCAGCCCCAGCATTTT. V usage is TRBV29-1 and J usage is TRBJ1-5; TRBD1 matches at 9 bases. This CDR3 region has 16 residues. The germline gives CDR1 SQVTM, CDR2 ANQGSEA. V dropped 6 bases and J dropped 3; count of bases not matched to a gene: 12.

This rearrangement joins TRBV10-3 to TRBJ2-1, with 7 bases that match TRBD1. Germline values: CDR1 ENHRY, CDR2 SYGVKD. The CDR3 has 15 residues. Trimming at V came to 10 bases and at J to 1 base, leaving 10 bases not matched to a gene. This CDR3 is CASTLSGGSYNEQFF. In DNA form, the CDR3 reads TGTGCCAGCACTCTCTCAGGGGGATCCTACAATGAGCAGTTCTTC.

This clone has just one count. V is TRBV6-1 and J is TRBJ1-5; possible D gene TRBD1, 6 bases. Germline-derived CDR1 and CDR2 are MNHNS and SASEGT. The germline V and J ends were trimmed by 3 bases and 7 bases, with 19 bases remaining between them. This CDR3 spans 16 amino acids. The CDR3, as DNA: TGTGCCAGCAGTGACGAATCGGGGGGCGCCTGGCAGCCCCAGCATTTT. It codes for CASSDESGGAWQPQHF.